One T cell receptor (beta chain) is described in this entry. The antigen is undetermined. This record comes from a study of response to subunit inactivated influenza vaccine. General study findings and limits: The authors suggested that every seasonal influenza vaccination recruits few new T cells.

TCRdb reprocessed the RT-PCR reads with MiXCR, giving one entry per CDR3 protein. The data show 450,000 to 500,000 distinct CDR3 sequences, around 9.9% seen once. The sequenced sample was PBMCs from blood, obtained 35 to 45 days after vaccination. The sequence came from a man over 45 who received an inactivated influenza vaccine.

CDR3 coding DNA: TGCGCCAGCAGCCAAAGCTTAGCTAACAGGGACCCTGAAGCTTTCTTT. Protein product: CASSQSLANRDPEAFF. V gene TRBV4-3 combines with J gene TRBJ1-1; D is possibly TRBD1 (6 bases). Trimming removed 2 bases from V and 6 bases from J, with 19 bases in between. This CDR3 comprises 16 residues. Looked up from germline, CDR1 is LGHNA and CDR2 is YSLEER.